This TCR beta chain was recovered during a study of identical twins (dated by TCRdb to the mid-2010s). For context, the study as a whole: To test whether fetal clonotypes persist, this study deep-sequenced TCR alpha and beta repertoires from monozygotic twins, from unrelated adults of various ages, and from cord blood. To rule out contamination, replicate twin experiments were performed at different times with different library preparation protocols. Paper-wide results and their limitations: Because the same donors could not be followed over many years, the conclusions relied on cross-sectional statistical analysis. In beta out-of-frame sequences, excess twin sharing was weaker, because having fewer shared sequences lowered the signal-to-noise ratio. Zero-insertion analyses could be partly confounded by invariant T cells such as MAIT and iNKT, though diverse VJ usage argued against such confounding for most clonotypes. Out-of-frame TCR alpha sequences shared between twins showed an excess of low generation-probability sequences compared with coincidental sharing between unrelated individuals. Out-of-frame TCR alpha sharing in monozygotic twins was systematically underestimated by recombination models, whereas sharing between unrelated individuals was in agreement with the recombination models. Fewer insertions were carried by abundant cord blood beta clonotypes; a weaker similar trend was observed in young adult naive repertoires, while no such trend was observed in memory repertoires.

Clipping removes 5 bases from V and 1 base from J, with 1 as the unmatched junction base count. The CDR3, from cysteine to phenylalanine, totals 14 residues. Only CDR3 DNA remains: 42 bases, in frame from the first base. Taken from the germline V gene (reference sequence), the CDR1 and CDR2 loops are DFQATT and SNEGSKA. All donors were healthy Caucasians. Three pairs of female monozygotic twins, all aged about 18 to 30 years, were included in the twin cohort. CD4+ and CD8+ T cell populations were isolated with positive isolation kits from Invitrogen. In the case of this clonotype: The target of this receptor is not known. No per-base quality is available; no much larger clone lies one base away.

The method was 5' RACE. The sample was run on an Illumina HiSeq 2000. A universal primer binding site was introduced by template switching, and a unique molecular identifier was present in the final cDNA, enabling accurate counting of TCR cDNA molecules. First-strand cDNA for TCR alpha and beta chains was synthesized from specific primers in the conserved constant-segment region. To control for contamination, each cDNA library was double barcoded with a SMART-Mk sample barcode plus Illumina barcodes. TruSeq adapter sequences and Illumina sample barcodes were added in two successive PCR steps. Sequencing of the TCR alpha and beta cDNA libraries was done on the Illumina HiSeq platform using custom primers. The original pipeline was this. Unique molecular identifiers were extracted from raw reads with MiGEC, and CDR3 positions were determined with MiXCR. For each individual, recombination models were inferred using an EM algorithm with the repgenHMM and IGoR tools. The tcR package in R was used for shared clonotype analysis, with sharing normalized by the product of cloneset sizes. To study raw recombination free of thymic and clonal selection effects, out-of-frame nonproductive sequences were analyzed. TCRdb reprocessing: public reads trimmed at Q25 with fastp, clones called with MiXCR, in-frame beta chains kept. Every entry covers one CDR3 protein and lists the most common genes and DNA from its rows. The V and J calls were determined by TCRdb, not by the authors. The sample data list more than 400,000 distinct CDR3 sequences, and nearly 15% of these were observed just once. 0.35% to 0.45% of the sample is taken by the ten largest.

Separately, the same data were catalogued under a study of yellow fever vaccine responses in identical twins. The second paper states: The T cell response to vaccination in identical twins was reported by the authors to appear partly convergent and partly personalized. In the study, vaccine-responding T cell clones were precisely tracked in identical twins.

Sample: CD4+ T cells sorted from blood. The receptor comes from a woman between 18 and 29 years old in good health. This sequence uses TRBV20-1 and TRBJ2-2; TRBD2 fits 10 bases in the junction. The CDR3 region reads CSALAGGNTGELFF. The nucleotide sequence reads as follows: TGCAGTGCTTTAGCGGGGGGGAACACCGGGGAGCTGTTTTTT.